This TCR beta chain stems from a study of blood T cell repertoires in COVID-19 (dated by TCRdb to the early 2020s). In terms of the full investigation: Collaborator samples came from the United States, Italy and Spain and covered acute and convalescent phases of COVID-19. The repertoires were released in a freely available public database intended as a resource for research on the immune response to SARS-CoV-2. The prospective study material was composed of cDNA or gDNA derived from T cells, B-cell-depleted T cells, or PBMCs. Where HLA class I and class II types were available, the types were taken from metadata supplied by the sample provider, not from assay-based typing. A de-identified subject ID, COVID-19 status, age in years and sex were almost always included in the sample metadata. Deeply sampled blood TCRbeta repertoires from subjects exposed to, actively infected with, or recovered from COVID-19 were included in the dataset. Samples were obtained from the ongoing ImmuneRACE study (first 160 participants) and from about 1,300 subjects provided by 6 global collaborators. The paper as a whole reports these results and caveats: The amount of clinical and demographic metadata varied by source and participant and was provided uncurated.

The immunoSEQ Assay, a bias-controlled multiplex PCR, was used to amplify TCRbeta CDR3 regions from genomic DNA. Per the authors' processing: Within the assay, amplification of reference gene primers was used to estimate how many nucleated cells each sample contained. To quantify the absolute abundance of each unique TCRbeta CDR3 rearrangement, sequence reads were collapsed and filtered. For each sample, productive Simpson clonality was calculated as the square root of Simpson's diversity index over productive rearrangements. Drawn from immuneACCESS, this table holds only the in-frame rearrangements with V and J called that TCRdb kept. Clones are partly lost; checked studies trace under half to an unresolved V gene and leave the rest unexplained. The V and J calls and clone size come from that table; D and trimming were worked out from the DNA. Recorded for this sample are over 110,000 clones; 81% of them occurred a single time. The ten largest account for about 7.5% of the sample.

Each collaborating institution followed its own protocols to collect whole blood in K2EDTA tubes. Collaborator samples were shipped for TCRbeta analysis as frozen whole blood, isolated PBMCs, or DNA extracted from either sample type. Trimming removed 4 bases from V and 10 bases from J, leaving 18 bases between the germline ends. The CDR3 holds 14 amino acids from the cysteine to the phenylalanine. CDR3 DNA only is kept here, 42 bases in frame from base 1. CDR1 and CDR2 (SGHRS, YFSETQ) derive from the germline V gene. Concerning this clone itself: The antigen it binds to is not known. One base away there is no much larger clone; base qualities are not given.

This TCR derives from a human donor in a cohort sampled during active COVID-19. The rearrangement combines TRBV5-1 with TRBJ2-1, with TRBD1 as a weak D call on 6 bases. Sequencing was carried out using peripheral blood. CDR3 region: CASSQGTTGPEQFF. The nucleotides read TGCGCCAGCAGCCAGGGGACGACGGGACCCGAGCAGTTCTTC.